The 25 T cell receptor beta chains below all came from one sample that was sequenced in a study of T cells in Graves' hyperthyroidism and ophthalmopathy. Amplified TCR beta CDR3 regions derived from RNA transcripts. First-round RT-PCR targeting the TCR CDR3 was performed with the HTBI primer set. TCRdb itself ran the multiplex PCR reads through MiXCR, one entry per CDR3 protein. The sample yields 700,000 or so distinct CDR3 sequences, around 17% seen once. Sequenced input: blood. These receptors originate from a man between 18 and 35 years old with Graves' hyperthyroidism.

This clonotype was recorded at least ten times. The chain has TRBV6-2 or TRBV6-3 and TRBJ1-5; 8 nucleotides line up with TRBD1. CDR3 length: 15 residues. Germline CDR1 and CDR2: MNHEY and SVGEGT. J lost 6 bases, V lost 2 bases, and 6 bases had no gene match. Here the CDR3 DNA reads TGTGCCAGCAGTTACAGGAGTACAGGGGGTCAGCCCCAGCATTTT. Its translation: CASSYRSTGGQPQHF.

This chain links TRBV20-1 with TRBJ1-6; D may be TRBD1 (6 bases). V lost 1 base, J lost 7 bases, and 17 bases lay in between. CDR1 and CDR2 from the germline V gene are DFQATT and SNEGSKA (reference sequence). This CDR3 is built from 16 residues. The CDR3 is CSARALGRDKNSPLHF. The DNA for the CDR3 is TGCAGTGCTAGAGCACTCGGAAGGGACAAAAATTCACCCCTCCACTTT.

The sample holds a few counts of this clonotype. J is TRBJ2-2 and V is TRBV7-2; 8 bases map to TRBD2. This CDR3 has 16 residues. The V gene end was trimmed by 4 bases and the J gene end by 9 bases; junction bases not matched to a gene: 13. Germline V gene sequence: CDR1 SGHTA, CDR2 FQGNSA. CDR3 sequence reads: CASSSRRNSGNRELFF. DNA for the CDR3: TGTGCCAGCAGCTCACGGAGGAATAGCGGGAACCGGGAGCTGTTTTTT.

Ten or more counts support this clonotype. The chain links TRBV30 to TRBJ2-7; no clear D. The CDR3 length is 12 residues. CDR1 GTSNPN and CDR2 SVGIG come from the germline V gene (reference sequence). The V end was cut by 5 bases, the J end by 4 bases, with 12 bases between. CDR3 in DNA: TGTGCCTGGGAGTCTGGGCAGTACGAGCAGTACTTC. It yields the protein CAWESGQYEQYF.

The rearrangement links TRBV20-1 to TRBJ2-5, with D possibly TRBD2 on 6 matching bases. Germline V CDR1 and CDR2: DFQATT, SNEGSKA (reference sequence). The V gene lost 6 bases and the J gene lost 3 bases, with 14 bases spanning the gap. The CDR3 runs to 13 residues. CDR3 DNA: TGCAGTGCCAGACTAGGGAAAAAAGAGACCCAGTACTTC. This translates into CSARLGKKETQYF.

This chain joins TRBV9 and TRBJ1-2, with TRBD1 matching over 8 bases. With 3 bases clipped from V and 5 bases from J, the junction kept 12 bases outside the gene matches. The CDR3 extends over 16 amino acids. Germline values: CDR1 SGDLS, CDR2 YYNGEE. DNA of the CDR3: TGTGCCAGCAGCGGGCACACTCCCGGACAGGGATATGGCTACACCTTC. This sequence encodes CASSGHTPGQGYGYTF.

The chain employs TRBV15 and TRBJ2-2; 13 bases are shared with TRBD2. After removal of 0 bases from V and 7 bases from J, the junction contained 8 bases not matched to a gene. CDR3 size: 18 residues. Germline assignment: CDR1 LNHNV and CDR2 YYDKDF (reference sequence). CDR3 DNA sequence: TGTGCCACCAGCAGAGATCTTGGACTAGCGGGGGACATCGGGGAGCTGTTTTTT. Translation gives CATSRDLGLAGDIGELFF.

A few counts support this clonotype. The chain recombines TRBV10-3 with TRBJ2-1, with 11 positions matching TRBD2. This CDR3 is built from 15 residues. V trimming: 2 bases; J trimming: 5 bases; junction bases outside the gene matches: 2. Germline V gene lookup returns CDR1 ENHRY and CDR2 SYGVKD. Here the CDR3 reads CAISEISGGDNEQFF. In DNA, the CDR3 is TGTGCCATCAGTGAGATTAGCGGGGGGGACAATGAGCAGTTCTTC.

This clonotype was counted at least ten times. This sequence joins TRBV20-1 and TRBJ2-7; 12 bases line up with TRBD2. Germline V lookup: CDR1 DFQATT, CDR2 SNEGSKA (reference sequence). The CDR3 covers 14 residues. V was pared by 3 bases and J by 6 bases, with 6 bases of the junction left unmatched. For the CDR3, the DNA is TGCAGTGCTAGGGAGACTAGCGGGAGAGTCGAGCAGTACTTC. This codes for CSARETSGRVEQYF.

This clonotype was found many times. The chain is built from TRBV2 and TRBJ2-7; maybe TRBD2 (6 bases). CDR1 is SNHLY, CDR2 FYNNEI, per germline. The V and J ends lost 4 bases and 6 bases respectively, with 16 bases between them. The CDR3 extends over 14 amino acids. The CDR3 DNA is TGTGCCAGCAGTGGGAGGGGCATAATGGGCGAGCAGTACTTC. It is translated as CASSGRGIMGEQYF.

This clonotype was observed many times. The V call is TRBV29-1, the J call TRBJ2-1; the D is unclear. Trimming cost V 4 bases and J 6 bases, with 7 bases left between them. The germline V gene has CDR1 SQVTM and CDR2 ANQGSEA. The CDR3 extends over 11 amino acids. CDR3 in amino acids: CSVARTNEQFF. CDR3 nucleotides: TGCAGCGTTGCCCGCACCAATGAGCAGTTCTTC.

This clonotype was counted between two and nine times. The V and J genes are TRBV20-1 and TRBJ2-7; D is undetermined. Trimming shortened V by 5 bases and J by 0 bases, and 17 bases separated the two germline ends. Germline-derived CDR1 and CDR2 are DFQATT and SNEGSKA (reference sequence). This CDR3 contains 15 residues. The CDR3 DNA reads TGCAGTGCTCGTAGTAGTCTCGGTGGCTCCTACGAGCAGTACTTC. This codes for CSARSSLGGSYEQYF.

This clonotype was recorded a few times. CDR3 DNA sequence: TGTGCCAGCAGTTTGGGCAGGGGGCGACAGCCCCAGCATTTT. Its protein is CASSLGRGRQPQHF. This chain uses TRBV28 with TRBJ1-5; 8 nucleotides align to TRBD1. The CDR3 contains 14 residues. Germline V gene data show CDR1 as MDHEN and CDR2 as SYDVKM. V trimming: 3 bases; J trimming: 7 bases; junction bases outside the gene matches: 5.

This clonotype was seen repeatedly, ten times or more. A junction boundary mismatches the germline segment, possibly from a read error. This chain joins TRBV5-1 and TRBJ2-5; no reliable D call. The CDR3 consists of 13 residues. Germline V gene sequence: CDR1 SGHRS, CDR2 YFSETQ. Here the CDR3 reads CASSLYSQETQYF. CDR3 DNA sequence: TGTGCCAGCAGCTTATATTCCCAAGAGACCCAGTACTTC. Looking up the rest from reference TRBV5-1 and TRBJ2-5 gives the full variable domain: KAGVTQTPRYLIKTRGQQVTLSCSPISGHRSVSWYQQTPGQGLQFLFEYFSETQRNKGNFPGRFSGRQFSNSRSEMNVSTLELGDSALYLCASSLYSQETQYFGPGTRLLVL.

This clonotype was found many times. The rearrangement links TRBV6-1 to TRBJ2-4; D call uncertain. The CDR3 is made up of 14 amino acids. Germline V gene sequence: CDR1 MNHNS, CDR2 SASEGT. V was clipped by 5 bases and J by 1 base, with 9 bases between them. CDR3 in amino acids: CASSRFGAKNIQYF. The CDR3 DNA sequence: TGTGCCAGCAGTCGCTTCGGGGCCAAAAACATTCAGTACTTC.

The CDR3 loop reads CASSRWGGTYEQYF. Written as DNA, the CDR3 is TGTGCCAGCAGCCGGTGGGGGGGAACCTACGAGCAGTACTTC. J is TRBJ2-7 and V is TRBV2, with 7 bases that match TRBD2. V trimming: 6 bases; J trimming: 2 bases; junction bases outside the gene matches: 7. CDR3 length: 14 residues. CDR1 and CDR2 (germline): SNHLY, FYNNEI.

J is TRBJ2-7 and V is TRBV18; maybe TRBD2 (6 bases). This CDR3 is 16 amino acids long. Germline loops: CDR1 KGHSH, CDR2 LQKENI. V gave up 0 bases and J gave up 3 bases, with 15 bases separating them. The CDR3 sequence is CASSPPAASVGYEQYF. CDR3 nucleotides: TGTGCCAGCTCACCACCGGCAGCTAGCGTAGGCTACGAGCAGTACTTC.

The sample holds a few counts of this clonotype. V is TRBV6-1 and J is TRBJ2-3; D is ambiguous. This CDR3 is 14 amino acids long. Deletions cut 5 bases from V and 6 bases from J, with 15 bases between. The V gene's germline CDR1 is MNHNS and CDR2 SASEGT. The CDR3 protein is CASSYATGLDTQYF. The CDR3 DNA reads as TGTGCCAGCAGTTATGCGACTGGTTTGGATACGCAGTATTTT.

Many counts were recorded for this clonotype. The chain recombines TRBV7-2 with TRBJ2-5, with no clear D. Germline CDR1 SGHTA, CDR2 FQGNSA. The V end lost 2 bases, the J end lost 4 bases, and 8 bases lay between the germline ends. This CDR3 is built from 13 residues. In DNA, the CDR3 is TGTGCCAGCAGCTTAAGTTCCGGAGAGACCCAGTACTTC. Its protein product is CASSLSSGETQYF.

CDR3 bases: TGTGCCAGTAGTGAGGGATGGGCCGGGGAGCTGTTTTTT. Translation gives CASSEGWAGELFF. V usage is TRBV19 and J usage is TRBJ2-2, with D possibly TRBD2 on 5 matching bases. Germline CDR1 LNHDA, CDR2 SQIVND (reference sequence). V dropped 5 bases and J dropped 6 bases, with 10 bases sitting between them. The CDR3 loop spans 13 amino acids.

This clonotype appeared a few times. This chain links TRBV7-3 with TRBJ1-1; D unclear. CDR1 and CDR2 (germline): SGHTA, FQGTGA. The CDR3 extends over 12 amino acids. The V end was cut by 5 bases, the J end by 11 bases, with 15 bases between. The DNA for the CDR3 is TGTGCCAGCAGCCTTATCGATGGTTGGGCTTTCTTT. This sequence encodes CASSLIDGWAFF.

The CDR3 DNA follows: TGTGCCAGCAGTTCCCTCCTCCCAGGGTTAGACCAGTACTTC. Translated: CASSSLLPGLDQYF. The chain couples TRBV6-2 or TRBV6-3 to TRBJ2-5; D may be TRBD1 (5 bases). Trimming removed 4 bases from V and 10 bases from J, with 19 bases in between. Germline CDR1 and CDR2: MNHEY and SVGEGT. CDR3 length: 14 residues.

This clonotype was seen at least ten times. The rearrangement uses TRBV27 and TRBJ2-7; TRBD2 matches at 7 bases. J lost 2 bases, V lost 2 bases, and 6 bases had no gene match. The CDR3 spans 15 residues. Germline V gives CDR1 MNHEY, CDR2 SMNVEV (reference sequence). The CDR3 reads CASSLSGGRPYEQYF. Here the CDR3 DNA reads TGTGCCAGCAGTTTAAGTGGCGGGAGACCCTACGAGCAGTACTTC.

The V and J genes are TRBV28 and TRBJ2-4; no clear D. The CDR3 contains 16 residues. V was shortened by 2 bases and J by 7 bases, with 18 bases between the two germline ends. CDR1 is MDHEN, CDR2 SYDVKM, per germline. In nucleotides, the CDR3 is TGTGCCAGCAGTTTACCTTATTTTCCCGCCCGCAACATTCAGTACTTC. This sequence encodes CASSLPYFPARNIQYF. The full variable domain, its missing parts supplied by reference TRBV28 and TRBJ2-4, is DVKVTQSSRYLVKRTGEKVFLECVQDMDHENMFWYRQDPGLGLRLIYFSYDVKMKEKGDIPEGYSVSREKKERFSLILESASTNQTSMYLCASSLPYFPARNIQYFGAGTRLSVL.

This chain connects TRBV6-5 to TRBJ1-2, with D unclear. V lost 0 bases and J lost 4, with 12 bases in between. CDR1 and CDR2 (germline): MNHEY, SVGAGI. The CDR3 is 15 amino acids. The CDR3 sequence is CASSYSNVVSYGYTF. The CDR3 DNA is TGTGCCAGCAGTTACTCAAATGTTGTAAGCTATGGCTACACCTTC.